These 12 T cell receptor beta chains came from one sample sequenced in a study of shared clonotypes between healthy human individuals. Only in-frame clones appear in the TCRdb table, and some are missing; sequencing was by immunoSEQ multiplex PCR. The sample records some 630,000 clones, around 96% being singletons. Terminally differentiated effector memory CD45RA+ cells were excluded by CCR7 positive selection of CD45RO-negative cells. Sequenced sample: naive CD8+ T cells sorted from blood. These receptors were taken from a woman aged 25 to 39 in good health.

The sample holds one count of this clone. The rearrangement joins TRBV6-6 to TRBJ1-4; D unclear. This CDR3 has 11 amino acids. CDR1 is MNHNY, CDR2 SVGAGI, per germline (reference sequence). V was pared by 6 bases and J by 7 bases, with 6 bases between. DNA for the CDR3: TGTGCCAGCAGCCCGGGTGAAAAACTGTTTTTT. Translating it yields CASSPGEKLFF.

The CDR3 spells CASPDPQGVSYEQYF. In nucleotides, the CDR3 is TGCGCCAGCCCGGATCCCCAGGGAGTCTCCTACGAGCAGTACTTC. The gene calls are TRBV5-1 and TRBJ2-7; D is perhaps TRBD1 or TRBD2 (5 bases each). Germline CDR1 is SGHRS and CDR2 is YFSETQ. The CDR3 runs 15 residues. Trimming removed 7 bases at V and 0 bases at J, with 17 bases between.

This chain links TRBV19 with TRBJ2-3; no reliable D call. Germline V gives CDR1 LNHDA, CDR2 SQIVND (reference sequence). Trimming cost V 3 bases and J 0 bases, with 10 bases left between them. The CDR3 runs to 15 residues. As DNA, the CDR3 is TGTGCCAGTAGTATGGTGGTTACTAGCACAGATACGCAGTATTTT. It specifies CASSMVVTSTDTQYF.

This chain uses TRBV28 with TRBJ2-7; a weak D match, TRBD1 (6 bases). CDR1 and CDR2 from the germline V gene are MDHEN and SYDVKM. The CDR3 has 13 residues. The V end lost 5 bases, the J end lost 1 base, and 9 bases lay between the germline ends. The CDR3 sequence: CASSQGISYEQYF. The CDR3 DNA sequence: TGTGCCAGCAGTCAGGGGATTTCCTACGAGCAGTACTTC.

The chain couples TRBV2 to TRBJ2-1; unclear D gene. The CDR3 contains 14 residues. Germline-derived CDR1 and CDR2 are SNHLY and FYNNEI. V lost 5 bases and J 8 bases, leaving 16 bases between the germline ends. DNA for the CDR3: TGTGCCAGCAGTCCGACCCTCCCCCCGGATGAGCAGTTCTTC. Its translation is CASSPTLPPDEQFF.

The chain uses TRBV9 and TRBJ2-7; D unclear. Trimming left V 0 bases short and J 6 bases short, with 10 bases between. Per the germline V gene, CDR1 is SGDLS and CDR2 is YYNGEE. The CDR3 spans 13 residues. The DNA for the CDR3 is TGTGCCAGCAGCGTAGAGCCAGGTTCCGAGCAGTACTTC. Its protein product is CASSVEPGSEQYF.

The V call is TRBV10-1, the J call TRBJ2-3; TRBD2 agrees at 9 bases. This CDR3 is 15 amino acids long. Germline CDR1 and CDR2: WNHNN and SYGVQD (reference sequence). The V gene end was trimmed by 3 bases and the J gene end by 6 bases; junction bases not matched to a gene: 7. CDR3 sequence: CASSEGLAGADTQYF. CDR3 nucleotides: TGCGCCAGCAGTGAAGGCTTAGCGGGAGCGGATACGCAGTATTTT.

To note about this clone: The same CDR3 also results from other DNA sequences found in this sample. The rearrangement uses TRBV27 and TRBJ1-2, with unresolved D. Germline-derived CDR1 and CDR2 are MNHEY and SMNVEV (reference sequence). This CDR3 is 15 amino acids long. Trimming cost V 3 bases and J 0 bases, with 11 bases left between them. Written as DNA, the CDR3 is TGTGCCAGCAGTTTGGTCGGGCTAGCTAACTATGGCTACACCTTC. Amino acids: CASSLVGLANYGYTF.

The CDR3, as DNA: TGTGCCAGCAGCGTAGATCAGGGAAGGGCTTTCTTT. Translating gives CASSVDQGRAFF. The chain links TRBV9 to TRBJ1-1, with D maybe TRBD1 (5 bases). V lost 0 bases and J 11 bases, leaving 11 bases between the germline ends. CDR1 and CDR2 (germline): SGDLS, YYNGEE. The CDR3 has 12 amino acids. Full variable domain (rest looked up from reference TRBV9 and TRBJ1-1): DSGVTQTPKHLITATGQRVTLRCSPRSGDLSVYWYQQSLDQGLQFLIQYYNGEERAKGNILERFSAQQFPDLHSELNLSSLELGDSALYFCASSVDQGRAFFGQGTRLTVV.

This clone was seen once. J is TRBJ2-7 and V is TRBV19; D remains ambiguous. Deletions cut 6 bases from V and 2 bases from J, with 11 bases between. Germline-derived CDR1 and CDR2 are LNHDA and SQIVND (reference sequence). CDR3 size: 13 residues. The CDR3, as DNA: TGTGCCAGTAGATTCAAGGGTACCTACGAGCAGTACTTC. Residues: CASRFKGTYEQYF. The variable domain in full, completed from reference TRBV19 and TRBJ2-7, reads DGGITQSPKYLFRKEGQNVTLSCEQNLNHDAMYWYRQDPGQGLRLIYYSQIVNDFQKGDIAEGYSVSREKKESFPLTVTSAQKNPTAFYLCASRFKGTYEQYFGPGTRLTVT.

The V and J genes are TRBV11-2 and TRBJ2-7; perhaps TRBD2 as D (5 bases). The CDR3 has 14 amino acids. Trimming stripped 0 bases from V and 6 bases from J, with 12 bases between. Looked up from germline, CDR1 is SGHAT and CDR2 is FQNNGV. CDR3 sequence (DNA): TGTGCCAGCAGCTTAGACCCGGGAACGGGCGAGCAGTACTTC. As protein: CASSLDPGTGEQYF.

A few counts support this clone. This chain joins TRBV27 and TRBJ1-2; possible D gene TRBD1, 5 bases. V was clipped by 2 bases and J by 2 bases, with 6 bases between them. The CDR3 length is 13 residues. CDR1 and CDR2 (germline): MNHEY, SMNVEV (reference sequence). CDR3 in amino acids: CASSLKGNYGYTF. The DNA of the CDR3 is TGTGCCAGCAGTTTAAAGGGGAACTATGGCTACACCTTC.